This T cell receptor beta chain was sequenced during a study of blood T cell dynamics during melanoma immunotherapy. Looking at the study overall: First-line therapy was either pembrolizumab or nivolumab with ipilimumab for metastatic melanoma. Study outcomes and limitations: It remained unknown if the driving T cell clones were melanoma-specific.

Time point in this sample: pre-treatment baseline. Response was assessed by RECIST 1.1 at 12 weeks, except a couple of rapid progressors. Prior systemic cancer therapy, immunosuppressant use and other active malignancies excluded patients. With regard to this clone: The antigen remains undetermined.

Clones were sequenced by immunoSEQ multiplex PCR, and TCRdb holds only the in-frame ones, with some missing. Among fewer than 25,000 clones listed, nearly 90% were seen once. Sequencing was performed on blood, taken from a patient treated with checkpoint blockade. The origin of this receptor is a human donor with melanoma.

The CDR3 DNA is TGTGCCAGCAGACGCCCCCTGGGACGGCTTGGAGGAGCTTTCTTT. Its protein is CASRRPLGRLGGAFF. V usage is TRBV11-2 and J usage is TRBJ1-1; D is possibly TRBD1 (5 bases). V was clipped by 6 bases and J by 10 bases, with 24 bases between them. The CDR3 covers 15 residues. Germline CDR1 SGHAT, CDR2 FQNNGV.